Below, 20 T cell receptor beta chains from the same sample are listed, as sequenced in a study of vaccination effects on CD4 cells after COVID-19. Only in-frame clones appear in the TCRdb table, and some are missing; sequencing was by immunoSEQ multiplex PCR. Among about 71,000 clones listed, under 75% were seen once. These receptors have no known antigen. Antigen-specific CD4+ T cells were first expanded with viral peptide pools by the ViraFEST assay and only then sequenced. Once cultured for approximately 10 days, the cells underwent separation to obtain CD4+ T cells. People in the vaccine group had not been infected with SARS-CoV-2 before, and their nucleocapsid antibodies were negative. This material consisted of CD4+ T cells from PBMCs cultured with HCoV-OC43 spike peptides, taken before COVID-19 vaccination. Indicated subset: HCoV-OC43 spike overlapping peptide pool stimulation. The receptors derive from a human donor who received a COVID-19 vaccine.

The chain carries TRBV5-1 and TRBJ1-3; D might be TRBD1 (5 bases). CDR1 SGHRS and CDR2 YFSETQ come from the germline V gene. V was shortened by 0 bases and J by 0 bases, with 16 bases between the two germline ends. The CDR3 covers 18 residues. The CDR3 DNA follows: TGCGCCAGCAGCTTGGTGGGGGGAGGACGGAGCTCTGGAAACACCATATATTTT. Encoded protein: CASSLVGGGRSSGNTIYF.

This chain joins TRBV2 and TRBJ1-1; D is unclear. V lost 7 bases and J 6 bases, leaving 15 bases between the germline ends. CDR3 length: 13 amino acids. Looked up from germline, CDR1 is SNHLY and CDR2 is FYNNEI. The CDR3 region is CASTPPGLAEAFF. The CDR3 DNA is TGTGCCAGCACTCCTCCCGGGTTGGCTGAAGCTTTCTTT.

CDR3 coding DNA: TGTGCCAGCTCACCACCTGGCCAGGGGTATGGCTACACCTTC. Protein sequence: CASSPPGQGYGYTF. The rearrangement links TRBV18 to TRBJ1-2; TRBD1 is a possible D gene (6 bases). Per the germline V gene, CDR1 is KGHSH and CDR2 is LQKENI. CDR3 length: 14 residues. V lost 0 bases and J lost 5, with 10 bases in between.

This chain links TRBV6-5 with TRBJ2-5; 7 bases agree with TRBD2. This CDR3 spans 15 amino acids. Germline values: CDR1 MNHEY, CDR2 SVGAGI. V lost 0 bases and J lost 5; bases outside the gene matches: 6. The CDR3 protein is CASSYSRRGKETQYF. CDR3 DNA sequence: TGTGCCAGCAGTTACTCGAGGCGGGGGAAGGAGACCCAGTACTTC.

The CDR3 sequence: CATSSPTGRSNQPQHF. The CDR3 DNA sequence: TGTGCCACCAGCAGCCCAACAGGGAGAAGCAATCAGCCCCAGCATTTT. This chain connects TRBV15 to TRBJ1-5; D may be TRBD1 (6 bases). Germline lookup yields CDR1 LNHNV and CDR2 YYDKDF (reference sequence). The CDR3 runs 16 residues. V gave up 3 bases and J gave up 1 base, with 13 bases separating them. Using reference TRBV15 and TRBJ1-5 for the parts outside the CDR3, the full variable domain is DAMVIQNPRYQVTQFGKPVTLSCSQTLNHNVMYWYQQKSSQAPKLLFHYYDKDFNNEADTPDNFQSRRPNTSFCFLDIRSPGLGDTAMYLCATSSPTGRSNQPQHFGDGTRLSIL.

This sequence joins TRBV21-1 and TRBJ2-4. TRBV21-1 is designated a pseudogene. There are 17 residues in the CDR3. CDR3 DNA sequence: TGTGCCAGCAGCAAAGCACGGTGTGGGACAGCCAAAAACATTCAGTACTTC. The encoded protein is CASSKARCGTAKNIQYF.

The V and J genes are TRBV10-2 and TRBJ1-1; D possibly corresponds to TRBD1 (5 bases). Trimming took 8 bases from V and 6 from J, leaving 16 bases between them. The CDR3 covers 13 residues. From germline, CDR1 is WSHSY and CDR2 SAAADI. The CDR3: CASGERSGSEAFF. CDR3 DNA sequence: TGCGCCAGCGGGGAAAGGTCAGGGTCTGAAGCTTTCTTT.

The chain carries TRBV15 and TRBJ2-1, with D unresolved. V was trimmed by 6 bases and J by 8 bases, leaving 8 bases between them. Germline lookup yields CDR1 LNHNV and CDR2 YYDKDF (reference sequence). The CDR3 has 11 residues. The CDR3 sequence is CATRDWDEQFF. CDR3 DNA sequence: TGTGCCACCAGGGATTGGGATGAGCAGTTCTTC.

This clone occurred a few times. V usage is TRBV7-2 and J usage is TRBJ2-3; TRBD2 agrees at 8 bases. V shed 1 base and J 7 bases; nucleotides not matched to a gene: 13. The germline gives CDR1 SGHTA, CDR2 FQGNSA. This CDR3 is built from 17 residues. As DNA, the CDR3 is TGTGCCAGCAGCTTAGAGGCGGGGGGCCGACTATCGAATACGCAGTATTTT. It is translated as CASSLEAGGRLSNTQYF.

This clone was seen only a few times. The chain has TRBV9 and TRBJ1-6, with D tentatively TRBD1 (6 bases). Germline values: CDR1 SGDLS, CDR2 YYNGEE. V gave up 0 bases and J gave up 9 bases, with 10 bases separating them. This CDR3 has 14 amino acids. Here the CDR3 reads CASSVGDNFSPLHF. CDR3 nucleotide sequence: TGTGCCAGCAGCGTAGGGGACAATTTTTCACCCCTCCACTTT.

This clone was counted a few times. This sequence joins TRBV4-3 and TRBJ1-3; D is possibly TRBD1 (6 bases). Germline loops: CDR1 LGHNA, CDR2 YSLEER. The CDR3 has 16 amino acids. V lost 0 bases, J lost 3 bases, and 12 bases lay in between. In nucleotides, the CDR3 is TGCGCCAGCAGCCAAGATTTGGGGGCCCTTGGAAACACCATATATTTT. Protein sequence: CASSQDLGALGNTIYF.

The CDR3 nucleotides are TGTGCCAGCAGTGGCCCGGGAGTCAAACTGTTTTTT. Translating it yields CASSGPGVKLFF. The chain couples TRBV2 to TRBJ1-4; D is ambiguous. CDR1 and CDR2 from the germline V gene are SNHLY and FYNNEI. The CDR3 has 12 amino acids. Trimming pared 4 bases from V and 11 bases from J, leaving 11 bases between.

The chain couples TRBV3-1 (or the pseudogene TRBV3-2) to TRBJ2-7; D gene ambiguous. V lost 0 bases and J lost 1, with 22 bases in between. The CDR3 sequence is 19 residues long. Germline V gene lookup returns CDR1 LGHDT and CDR2 YNNKEL (reference sequence). The CDR3 nucleotides read TGTGCCAGCAGCCAAGATAAAGGCCCTATCGAACACCCTTCCTACGAGCAGTACGTC. Residues: CASSQDKGPIEHPSYEQYV.

The chain links TRBV7-9 to TRBJ1-4; TRBD1 might be the D (5 bases). The germline gives CDR1 SEHNR, CDR2 FQNEAQ (reference sequence). V lost 6 bases and J 3 bases, leaving 8 bases between the germline ends. CDR3 length: 13 amino acids. The CDR3 DNA sequence: TGTGCCAGCAGGTCGACAGCTAATGAAAAACTGTTTTTT. Amino acid sequence: CASRSTANEKLFF.

The V call is TRBV6-1, the J call TRBJ2-7, with D perhaps TRBD2 (6 bases). The CDR3 has 15 residues. The germline V gene has CDR1 MNHNS and CDR2 SASEGT. V was clipped by 2 bases and J by 1 base, with 12 bases between them. Here the CDR3 reads CASSESFGSSYEQYV. The CDR3 DNA reads as TGTGCCAGCAGTGAAAGCTTCGGGAGTTCCTACGAGCAGTACGTC.

The rearrangement joins TRBV25-1 to TRBJ2-2; 7 nucleotides agree with TRBD1. CDR1 and CDR2 from the germline V gene are MGHDK and SYGVNS. CDR3 length equals 14 residues. The ends lost 6 bases at V and 2 bases at J; junction bases unmatched: 3. The CDR3 nucleotides are TGTGCCAGCAGCCGACAGGGTAACACCGGGGAGCTGTTTTTT. Translating it yields CASSRQGNTGELFF. Using reference TRBV25-1 and TRBJ2-2 for the parts outside the CDR3, the full variable domain is EADIYQTPRYLVIGTGKKITLECSQTMGHDKMYWYQQDPGMELHLIHYSYGVNSTEKGDLSSESTVSRIRTEHFPLTLESARPSHTSQYLCASSRQGNTGELFFGEGSRLTVL.

The V call is TRBV29-1, the J call TRBJ2-3; D is perhaps TRBD2 (5 bases). Between the trimmed V and J ends, which lost 5 bases and 4 bases, there was a span of 16 bases. The V gene's germline CDR1 is SQVTM and CDR2 ANQGSEA. The CDR3 spans 14 residues. This CDR3 is CSVPSGGPADTQYF. In DNA, the CDR3 is TGCAGCGTTCCCAGTGGCGGGCCTGCAGATACGCAGTATTTT.

The chain is built from TRBV3-1 (or the pseudogene TRBV3-2) and TRBJ1-2; 7 bases are shared with TRBD1. The CDR3 contains 16 residues. Germline V gives CDR1 LGHDT, CDR2 YNNKEL (reference sequence). V was clipped by 0 bases and J by 4 bases; unmatched bases: 8. Here the CDR3 reads CASSQDRDRDSYGYTF. The CDR3, as DNA: TGTGCCAGCAGCCAAGATAGAGACAGGGATTCCTATGGCTACACCTTC.

The chain has TRBV10-3 and TRBJ1-2; D is uncertain. CDR1 and CDR2 from the germline V gene are ENHRY and SYGVKD. The CDR3 consists of 13 residues. V dropped 0 bases and J dropped 6 bases, with 8 bases sitting between them. Here the CDR3 DNA reads TGTGCCATCAGTGAGTCGGGGAAGGATGGCTACACCTTC. It encodes CAISESGKDGYTF.

This sequence joins TRBV28 and TRBJ2-7; 7 bases fit TRBD1. From germline, CDR1 is MDHEN and CDR2 SYDVKM. The CDR3 covers 14 residues. V trimming: 0 bases; J trimming: 2 bases; junction bases outside the gene matches: 1. The CDR3 DNA reads as TGTGCCAGCAGTTTATGGGACAGGACCTACGAGCAGTACGTC. Encoded protein: CASSLWDRTYEQYV.